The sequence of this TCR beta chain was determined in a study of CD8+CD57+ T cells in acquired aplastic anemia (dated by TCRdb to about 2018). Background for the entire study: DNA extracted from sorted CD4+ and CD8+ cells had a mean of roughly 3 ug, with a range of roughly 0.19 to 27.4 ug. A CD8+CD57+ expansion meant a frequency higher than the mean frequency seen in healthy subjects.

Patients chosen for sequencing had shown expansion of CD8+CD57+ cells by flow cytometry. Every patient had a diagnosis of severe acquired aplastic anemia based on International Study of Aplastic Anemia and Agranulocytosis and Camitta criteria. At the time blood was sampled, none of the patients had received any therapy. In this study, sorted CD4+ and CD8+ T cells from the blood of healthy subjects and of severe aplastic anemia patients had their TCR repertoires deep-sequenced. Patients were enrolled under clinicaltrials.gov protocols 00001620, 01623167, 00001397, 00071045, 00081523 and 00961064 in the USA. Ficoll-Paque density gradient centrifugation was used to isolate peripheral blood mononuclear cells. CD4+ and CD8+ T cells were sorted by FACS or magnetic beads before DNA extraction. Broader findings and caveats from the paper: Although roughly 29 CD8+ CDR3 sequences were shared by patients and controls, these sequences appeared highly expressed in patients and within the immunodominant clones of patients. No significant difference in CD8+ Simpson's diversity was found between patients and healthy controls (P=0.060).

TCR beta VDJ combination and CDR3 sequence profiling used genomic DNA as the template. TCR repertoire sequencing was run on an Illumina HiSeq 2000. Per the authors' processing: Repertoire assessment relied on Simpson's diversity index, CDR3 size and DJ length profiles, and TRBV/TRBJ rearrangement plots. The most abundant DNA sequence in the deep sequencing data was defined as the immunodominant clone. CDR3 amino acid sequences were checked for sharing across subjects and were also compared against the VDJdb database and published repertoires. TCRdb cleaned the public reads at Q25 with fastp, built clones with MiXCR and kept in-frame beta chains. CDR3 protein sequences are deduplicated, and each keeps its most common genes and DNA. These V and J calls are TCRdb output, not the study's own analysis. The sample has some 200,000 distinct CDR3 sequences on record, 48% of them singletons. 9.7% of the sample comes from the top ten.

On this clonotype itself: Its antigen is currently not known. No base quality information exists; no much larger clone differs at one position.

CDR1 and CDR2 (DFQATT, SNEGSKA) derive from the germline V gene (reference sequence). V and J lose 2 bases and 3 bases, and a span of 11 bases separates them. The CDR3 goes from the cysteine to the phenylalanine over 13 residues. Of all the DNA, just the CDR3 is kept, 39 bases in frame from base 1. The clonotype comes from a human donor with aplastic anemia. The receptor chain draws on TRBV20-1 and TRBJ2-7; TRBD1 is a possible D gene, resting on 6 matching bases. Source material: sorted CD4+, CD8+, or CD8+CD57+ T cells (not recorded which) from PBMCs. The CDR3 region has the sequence CSARTGGLYEQYF. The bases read TGCAGTGCTAGAACTGGGGGCCTCTACGAGCAGTACTTC.